This T cell receptor (beta chain) was sequenced for a study of cytomegalovirus exposure and HLA in healthy donors. As regards this clone: Its antigen remains unidentified.

Germline V CDR1 and CDR2: SGDLS, YYNGEE. The CDR3 totals 17 residues. V was clipped by 0 bases and J by 8 bases; unmatched bases: 12. Study conclusions and caveats: Earlier results showed most TCR beta V segments being productive about 87% or about 30% of the time. The authors enumerated around 150 TCR beta chains as linked to cytomegalovirus. Later analysis identified several of the most significant clusters that appeared linked to common viral pathogens. TCR beta V- and J-gene trimming, according to a later analysis, was linked to a missense DCLRE1C variant.

PCR amplification relied on 60 Vbeta primers (plus 13 Jbeta primers). This table comes from immunoSEQ multiplex PCR, and its TCRdb copy is limited to in-frame clones, with some not included. The table lists 150,000 to 200,000 clones, more than 65% of them singletons. Input material: PBMCs. The rearrangement links TRBV9 to TRBJ2-1; 9 bases agree with TRBD2. The sequence came from a male donor in good health and CMV-seronegative. The CDR3 sequence is CASSVDPLAGVVYEQFF. As DNA, the CDR3 is TGTGCCAGCAGCGTAGACCCGTTAGCGGGAGTTGTGTATGAGCAGTTCTTC.